This T cell receptor (beta chain) was documented in a study of read filtering for tumor transcriptome and immune sequencing. This clonotype was recorded at least ten times. This library used 300 to 450 ng RNA and molecular barcoded adaptors spanning alpha/delta and beta/gamma chains. Each CDR3 protein is one row after TCRdb ran MiXCR on the reads. The data show approximately 45,000 distinct CDR3 sequences, 15% to 20% seen once. The sequenced material came from a population of CD138-negative cells sorted from bone marrow. The sequence was collected from a donor aged 40 or older with multiple myeloma.

CDR3 in DNA: TGCAGTGCTCCACAGGGTTACGAGCAGTACTTC. It codes for CSAPQGYEQYF. This chain uses TRBV20-1 with TRBJ2-7, with D possibly matching TRBD1 (6 bases). CDR3 length equals 11 residues. Germline CDR1 reads DFQATT; CDR2 reads SNEGSKA (reference sequence). Between the trimmed V and J ends, which lost 5 bases and 4 bases, there was a span of 9 bases.